Shown below are 15 T cell receptor beta chains from a single sample sequenced in a study of cytomegalovirus exposure and HLA in healthy donors. Here immunoSEQ multiplex PCR was the method, and the copy in TCRdb shows in-frame clones only, minus some. The sample includes more than 250,000 clones, 86% of them seen just once. Material: PBMCs. These receptors originate from a woman aged 18-29 years in good health and CMV-seronegative.

The J gene is TRBJ1-2, the V gene TRBV5-4, with D uncertain. CDR1 SGHNT and CDR2 YYREEE come from the germline V gene (reference sequence). The CDR3 length is 15 residues. Trimming stripped 4 bases from V and 1 base from J, with 14 bases between. The CDR3 bases are TGTGCCAGCAGCCCGGGAGGCGGTATTAACTATGGCTACACCTTC. Its translation is CASSPGGGINYGYTF.

The chain carries TRBV19 and TRBJ2-1; D is possibly TRBD2 (5 bases). The germline V and J ends were trimmed by 5 bases and 2 bases, with 19 bases remaining between them. Germline V gives CDR1 LNHDA, CDR2 SQIVND (reference sequence). This CDR3 comprises 17 residues. The CDR3 loop is CASSSLIARRAYNEQFF. The CDR3 nucleotides are TGTGCCAGTAGTTCCCTTATAGCGCGGAGAGCCTACAATGAGCAGTTCTTC.

J is TRBJ2-7 and V is TRBV2; TRBD2 is a possible D gene (6 bases). Trimming pared 7 bases from V and 4 bases from J, leaving 14 bases between. The CDR3 is 13 amino acids. Looked up from germline, CDR1 is SNHLY and CDR2 is FYNNEI. CDR3 in amino acids: CASNSAGPYEQYF. CDR3 DNA: TGTGCCAGCAATTCCGCGGGGCCTTACGAGCAGTACTTC.

The rearrangement uses TRBV5-4 and TRBJ2-1, with 11 nucleotides matching TRBD2. CDR1 is SGHNT and CDR2 is YYREEE in the germline V gene (reference sequence). The trim removed 3 bases at V and 8 bases at J, leaving 13 bases unmatched. The CDR3 loop spans 17 amino acids. The CDR3 coding sequence is TGTGCCAGCAGCTCGTTAGTTCTAGCGGGAGGTGGCTATGAGCAGTTCTTC. This sequence encodes CASSSLVLAGGGYEQFF.

The chain joins TRBV5-4 to TRBJ2-7, with 8 bases aligning to TRBD2. J lost 0 bases, V lost 0 bases, and 2 bases had no gene match. CDR3 length: 15 amino acids. Germline values: CDR1 SGHNT, CDR2 YYREEE (reference sequence). This CDR3 reads CASSLGGTSSYEQYF. CDR3 DNA: TGTGCCAGCAGCTTGGGGGGGACTAGCTCCTACGAGCAGTACTTC.

The rearrangement joins TRBV27 to TRBJ2-5; D perhaps matches TRBD2 (7 bases). The CDR3 runs 16 residues. Per germline, CDR1 MNHEY and CDR2 SMNVEV (reference sequence). Trimming removed 2 bases from V and 4 bases from J, with 17 bases in between. The CDR3 sequence: CASSLGEGGYGETQYF. The CDR3 region has the DNA TGTGCCAGCAGTTTAGGAGAGGGGGGGTACGGAGAGACCCAGTACTTC.

This clone was seen only once. CDR3 sequence (DNA): TGCGCCAGCAGCCACCGACTAGCGGGAGGGCCTTCAGATACGCAGTATTTT. Amino acid sequence: CASSHRLAGGPSDTQYF. The gene calls are TRBV5-1 and TRBJ2-3, with 14 bases that match TRBD2. With V trimmed by 4 bases and J by 4 bases, 8 bases remained unmatched. The CDR3 runs 17 residues. Germline-derived CDR1 and CDR2 are SGHRS and YFSETQ.

The genes are TRBV28 and TRBJ1-2, with D possibly being TRBD1 (6 bases). CDR1 and CDR2 from the germline V gene are MDHEN and SYDVKM. CDR3 size: 12 residues. V was trimmed by 5 bases and J by 8 bases, leaving 12 bases between them. The CDR3 region is CASSPTGLGYTF. The CDR3 DNA follows: TGTGCCAGCAGTCCTACAGGGCTCGGCTACACCTTC.

The chain couples TRBV7-3 to TRBJ2-1, with D unresolved. V gave up 5 bases and J gave up 9 bases, with 11 bases separating them. CDR3 length: 12 amino acids. The germline V gene encodes CDR1 SGHTA and CDR2 FQGTGA. The CDR3 sequence: CASSPHSGEQFF. CDR3 in DNA: TGTGCCAGCAGCCCCCATTCGGGTGAGCAGTTCTTC. Full variable domain (rest looked up from reference TRBV7-3 and TRBJ2-1): GAGVSQTPSNKVTEKGKYVELRCDPISGHTALYWYRQSLGQGPEFLIYFQGTGAADDSGLPNDRFFAVRPEGSVSTLKIQRTERGDSAVYLCASSPHSGEQFFGPGTRLTVL.

V usage is TRBV28 and J usage is TRBJ2-1; a possible D gene is TRBD1 (6 bases). The CDR3 has 14 residues. V lost 4 bases and J 2 bases, leaving 9 bases between the germline ends. Germline-derived CDR1 and CDR2 are MDHEN and SYDVKM. CDR3 in DNA: TGTGCCAGCAGTTCAGGGGCCGCCTACAATGAGCAGTTCTTC. Protein: CASSSGAAYNEQFF.

This clone was detected only once. This chain joins TRBV27 and TRBJ2-1, with 7 bases aligning to TRBD2. There are 15 residues in the CDR3. Germline-derived CDR1 and CDR2 are MNHEY and SMNVEV (reference sequence). Trimming took 4 bases from V and 5 from J; bases not matched to a gene: 8. The CDR3 sequence: CASSSDSGPHNEQFF. Here the CDR3 DNA reads TGTGCCAGCAGTTCCGATAGCGGGCCCCACAATGAGCAGTTCTTC.

This chain joins TRBV30 and TRBJ2-3, with D possibly TRBD2 on 6 matching bases. Germline V gene lookup returns CDR1 GTSNPN and CDR2 SVGIG (reference sequence). The CDR3 has 13 amino acids. With 5 bases removed from V and 2 bases from J, the gap between germline ends came to 11 bases. The CDR3 DNA sequence: TGTGCCTGGGGGAGGAGCTCCACAGATACGCAGTATTTT. Encoded protein: CAWGRSSTDTQYF.

This chain connects TRBV5-1 to TRBJ1-4, with TRBD1 matching 10 bases. Germline CDR1 is SGHRS and CDR2 is YFSETQ. CDR3 length: 15 residues. The J segment lost 5 bases and the V segment lost 3 bases, leaving 4 bases of the junction unmatched. As DNA, the CDR3 is TGCGCCAGCAGCTCGGACAGGGGGTTAAATGAAAAACTGTTTTTT. Translated, it gives CASSSDRGLNEKLFF.

CDR3 amino acids: CASSFGVTSGNTIYF. Here the CDR3 DNA reads TGCGCCAGCAGCTTCGGGGTAACCTCTGGAAACACCATATATTTT. V gene TRBV5-1 combines with J gene TRBJ1-3; D remains unclear. Germline assignment: CDR1 SGHRS and CDR2 YFSETQ. The CDR3 sequence is 15 residues long. Trimming shortened V by 2 bases and J by 0 bases, and 9 bases separated the two germline ends.

The J gene is TRBJ2-2, the V gene TRBV6-6, with a possible D match to TRBD1 (5 bases). CDR3 size: 15 residues. The germline V gene encodes CDR1 MNHNY and CDR2 SVGAGI (reference sequence). V was trimmed by 2 bases and J by 4 bases, leaving 11 bases between them. The CDR3 sequence is CASSYQGALTGELFF. CDR3 coding DNA: TGTGCCAGCAGTTACCAGGGTGCACTCACCGGGGAGCTGTTTTTT.